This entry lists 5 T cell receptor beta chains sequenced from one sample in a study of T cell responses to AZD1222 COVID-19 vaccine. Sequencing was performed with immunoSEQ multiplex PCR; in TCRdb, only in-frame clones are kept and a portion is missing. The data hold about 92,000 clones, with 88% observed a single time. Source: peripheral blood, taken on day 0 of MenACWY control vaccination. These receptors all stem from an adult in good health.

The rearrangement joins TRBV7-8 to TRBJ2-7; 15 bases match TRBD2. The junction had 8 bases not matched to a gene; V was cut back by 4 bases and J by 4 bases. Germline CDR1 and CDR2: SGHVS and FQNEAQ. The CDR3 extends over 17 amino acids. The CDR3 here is CASSSGTSGGILYEQYF. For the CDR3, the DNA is TGTGCCAGCAGCTCCGGGACTAGCGGGGGGATTTTGTACGAGCAGTACTTC.

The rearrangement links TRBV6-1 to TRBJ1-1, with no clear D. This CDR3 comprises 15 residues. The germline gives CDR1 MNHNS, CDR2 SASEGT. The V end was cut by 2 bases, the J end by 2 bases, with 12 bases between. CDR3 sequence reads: CASSESFGLNTEAFF. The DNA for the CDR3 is TGTGCCAGCAGTGAATCATTTGGGCTAAACACTGAAGCTTTCTTT.

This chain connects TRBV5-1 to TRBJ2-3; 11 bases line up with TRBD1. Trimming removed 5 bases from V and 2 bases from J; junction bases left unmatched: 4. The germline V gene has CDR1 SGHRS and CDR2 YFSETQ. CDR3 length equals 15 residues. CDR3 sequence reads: CASRSGQGATDTQYF. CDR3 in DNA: TGCGCCAGCAGGTCTGGACAGGGGGCCACAGATACGCAGTATTTT.

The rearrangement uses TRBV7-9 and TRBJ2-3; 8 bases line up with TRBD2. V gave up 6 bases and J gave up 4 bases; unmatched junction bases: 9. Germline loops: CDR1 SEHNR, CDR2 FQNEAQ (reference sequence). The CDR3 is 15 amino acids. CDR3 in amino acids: CASSSSGGWADTQYF. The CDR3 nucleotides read TGTGCCAGCAGTTCCAGCGGGGGCTGGGCAGATACGCAGTATTTT.

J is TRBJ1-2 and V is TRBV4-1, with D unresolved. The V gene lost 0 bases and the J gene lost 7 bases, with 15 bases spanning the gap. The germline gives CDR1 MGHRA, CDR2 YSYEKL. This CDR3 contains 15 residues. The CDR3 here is CASSQDNSAKIGYTF. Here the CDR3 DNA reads TGCGCCAGCAGCCAAGATAACAGCGCCAAGATTGGCTACACCTTC.